The entry below gives a single T cell receptor (beta chain) sequence along with its context. Its matching antigen is unknown. UMI-labeled 5' RACE TRB cDNA libraries were prepared from the cells. TCRdb re-called the 5' RACE reads and catalogs CDR3 proteins one per entry, DNA excluded. The sample holds 84,000 or so distinct CDR3 sequences. The sample belongs to a study of CXCR3-negative and CXCR3-positive naive CD8 T cells. Study-level findings and limits: The study found more hydrophobic TRB CDR3s in CXCR3-positive naive cells than in CXCR3-negative naive cells. Partially decreased CXCR3 expression was recorded after cryopreservation, and fresh PBMCs were used in most assays. Memory CD8+ T cell repertoires were far less diverse than both naive subsets. The TRBV-TRBJ usage of naive CXCR3-negative and CXCR3-positive cells was similar, but that of memory cells differed.

Triplicate sorts of some 300,000 cells per CD8+ subset. Sequencing was done on a sample of naive CXCR3+ CD8+ T cells from blood. The subset here: CD45RO-CCR7+CD27+CD95- naive CD8+ T cells expressing CXCR3 (TNR3+). This clonotype was sampled from a human donor in good health. Some clones in this sample may be carry-over from other donors' samples.

The CDR3 sequence is CASSLAVWQSEAFF. The chain joins TRBV7-2 to TRBJ1-1. This CDR3 region has 14 residues. Germline CDR1 and CDR2: SGHTA and FQGNSA.